These 22 T cell receptor beta chains originate from one sample sequenced in a study of shared clonotypes between healthy human individuals. Libraries were prepared by immunoSEQ multiplex PCR; TCRdb keeps only in-frame clonotypes and omits some of them. Among about 2.3 million clones, 90% to 95% were seen once, and the ten largest hold 0.39%. The sequencing input was naive CD4+ T cells from PBMCs. As to subset: CD45RA+ positively selected. Receptors originate from a man between 18 and 35 years old in good health. Some clones in this sample may be carry-over from other donors' samples.

The V gene is TRBV5-6, the J gene TRBJ2-6; D is uncertain. This CDR3 contains 16 residues. From germline, CDR1 is SGHDT and CDR2 YYEEEE. V was clipped by 3 bases and J by 4 bases, with 14 bases between them. CDR3 bases: TGTGCCAGCAGCTCCCGTGGAGACTTGGGGGCCAACGTCCTGACTTTC. Residues: CASSSRGDLGANVLTF.

V usage is TRBV7-2 and J usage is TRBJ1-2, with D possibly matching TRBD1 (6 bases). Germline-derived CDR1 and CDR2 are SGHTA and FQGNSA. The CDR3 runs 13 residues. Trimming shortened V by 5 bases and J by 6 bases, and 13 bases separated the two germline ends. The CDR3 protein is CASSPSRGDGYTF. The CDR3 bases are TGTGCCAGCAGCCCCTCCAGGGGTGATGGCTACACCTTC.

Points on this clone: Distinct nucleotide sequences in the sample also encode this CDR3. The chain carries TRBV28 and TRBJ1-2; TRBD1 is a possible D gene (6 bases). V lost 5 bases, J lost 4 bases, and 8 bases lay in between. The CDR3 covers 12 residues. From germline, CDR1 is MDHEN and CDR2 SYDVKM. The CDR3 nucleotides are TGTGCCAGCAGTGGAGGGGGCTATGGCTACACCTTC. Translated, it gives CASSGGGYGYTF.

This clone was recorded once. The rearrangement joins TRBV15 to TRBJ2-7; D remains ambiguous. CDR1 is LNHNV, CDR2 YYDKDF, per germline (reference sequence). This CDR3 contains 12 residues. Trimming pared 3 bases from V and 5 bases from J, leaving 8 bases between. The CDR3 is CATSRGYDEQYF. CDR3 nucleotides: TGTGCCACCAGCAGGGGATATGACGAGCAGTACTTC.

In this sample, this clone turned up a few times. The CDR3 DNA is TGTGCCAGCAGTTCGGACAGCCCTGGAGCTTTCTTT. This gives the protein CASSSDSPGAFF. V and J are TRBV28 and TRBJ1-1; tentative D call: TRBD1 (6 bases). The V gene lost 4 bases and the J gene lost 10 bases, with 13 bases spanning the gap. The CDR3 totals 12 residues. Germline V gene data show CDR1 as MDHEN and CDR2 as SYDVKM.

The gene calls are TRBV25-1 and TRBJ2-2, with 8 bases fitting TRBD1. Per germline, CDR1 MGHDK and CDR2 SYGVNS. The CDR3 sequence is 15 residues long. V trimming: 6 bases; J trimming: 2 bases; junction bases outside the gene matches: 5. The CDR3: CASRVGTGNTGELFF. In nucleotides, the CDR3 is TGTGCCAGCAGAGTCGGGACAGGAAACACCGGGGAGCTGTTTTTT. The full variable domain, in which reference TRBV25-1 and TRBJ2-2 provide the parts outside the CDR3, is EADIYQTPRYLVIGTGKKITLECSQTMGHDKMYWYQQDPGMELHLIHYSYGVNSTEKGDLSSESTVSRIRTEHFPLTLESARPSHTSQYLCASRVGTGNTGELFFGEGSRLTVL.

This clone was recorded once. The V and J genes are TRBV11-3 and TRBJ2-5, with a tentative D call TRBD1 (5 bases). Germline assignment: CDR1 SGHNT and CDR2 YENEEA. V lost 5 bases and J 5 bases, leaving 21 bases between the germline ends. This CDR3 contains 16 residues. The CDR3 DNA is TGTGCCAGCAGCGGACCTGACCAGGCAGGGTTGGAGACCCAGTACTTC. This sequence encodes CASSGPDQAGLETQYF.

V and J are TRBV5-1 and TRBJ1-4, with 7 bases that match TRBD1. CDR3 length equals 14 residues. V trimming: 4 bases; J trimming: 8 bases; junction bases outside the gene matches: 8. The germline V gene has CDR1 SGHRS and CDR2 YFSETQ. Here the CDR3 reads CASSPRGTSEKLFF. CDR3 in DNA: TGCGCCAGCAGCCCCAGGGGGACTTCAGAAAAACTGTTTTTT.

The genes are TRBV7-3 and TRBJ2-1; TRBD2 aligns across 12 bases. Looked up from germline, CDR1 is SGHTA and CDR2 is FQGTGA. The junction had 14 bases not matched to a gene; V was cut back by 4 bases and J by 4 bases. CDR3 size: 19 residues. The CDR3 spells CASSSPLAGGRELYNEQFF. CDR3 sequence (DNA): TGTGCCAGCAGCTCCCCACTAGCGGGAGGACGAGAACTTTACAATGAGCAGTTCTTC.

The V and J genes are TRBV7-9 and TRBJ2-1; D might be TRBD2 (6 bases). V was trimmed by 6 bases and J by 0 bases, leaving 9 bases between them. Germline assignment: CDR1 SEHNR and CDR2 FQNEAQ (reference sequence). This CDR3 has 14 residues. The CDR3 DNA reads TGTGCCAGCAGTCGGAGGGCCTCCTACAATGAGCAGTTCTTC. This gives the protein CASSRRASYNEQFF.

The CDR3: CASSPDRTNNEQFF. CDR3 nucleotide sequence: TGTGCCAGCTCACCCGACAGAACTAACAATGAGCAGTTCTTC. This sequence joins TRBV18 and TRBJ2-1; tentatively, D is TRBD1 (5 bases). CDR3 length: 14 residues. The ends were cut back, 3 bases at V and 5 bases at J, with 11 bases in the middle. Germline V gives CDR1 KGHSH, CDR2 LQKENI. The full variable domain, with the rest looked up from reference TRBV18 and TRBJ2-1, is NAGVMQNPRHLVRRRGQEARLRCSPMKGHSHVYWYRQLPEEGLKFMVYLQKENIIDESGMPKERFSAEFPKEGPSILRIQQVVRGDSAAYFCASSPDRTNNEQFFGPGTRLTVL.

J is TRBJ1-5 and V is TRBV6-5, with 7 positions matching TRBD1. The V segment lost 6 bases and the J segment 7 bases; nucleotides outside the gene matches: 9. Germline V gene data show CDR1 as MNHEY and CDR2 as SVGAGI. This CDR3 comprises 14 residues. The CDR3 region has the DNA TGTGCCAGCAGCCGACAGGGACGCGGGCAGCCCCAGCATTTT. Protein: CASSRQGRGQPQHF.

This chain links TRBV5-1 with TRBJ2-1; 10 bases are shared with TRBD2. CDR1 is SGHRS and CDR2 is YFSETQ in the germline V gene. This CDR3 spans 18 amino acids. The J segment lost 5 bases and the V segment lost 0 bases, leaving 11 bases of the junction unmatched. The CDR3 sequence is CASSLVGSGRSLNNEQFF. The CDR3 DNA sequence: TGCGCCAGCAGCTTGGTTGGTAGCGGGAGGTCCTTAAACAATGAGCAGTTCTTC.

The chain links TRBV28 to TRBJ2-5; no clear D gene. This CDR3 region has 13 residues. Trimming cost V 3 bases and J 5 bases, with 10 bases left between them. Germline CDR1 is MDHEN and CDR2 is SYDVKM. Written as DNA, the CDR3 is TGTGCCAGCAGTTTGAAAGGGCTTGAGACCCAGTACTTC. It encodes CASSLKGLETQYF.

The rearrangement joins TRBV7-9 to TRBJ1-2; 9 bases line up with TRBD1. This CDR3 spans 14 amino acids. CDR1 SEHNR and CDR2 FQNEAQ come from the germline V gene (reference sequence). Germline trimming cut 4 bases from V and 4 bases from J; bases unmatched to any gene: 4. The CDR3, as DNA: TGTGCCAGCAGCTCCGGACAGGGGAGCTATGGCTACACCTTC. It encodes CASSSGQGSYGYTF. Combining the CDR3 with reference TRBV7-9 and TRBJ1-2 gives the whole variable domain DTGVSQNPRHKITKRGQNVTFRCDPISEHNRLYWYRQTLGQGPEFLTYFQNEAQLEKSRLLSDRFSAERPKGSFSTLEIQRTEQGDSAMYLCASSSGQGSYGYTFGSGTRLTVV.

The chain employs TRBV30 and TRBJ2-3, with unresolved D. Germline CDR1 GTSNPN, CDR2 SVGIG (reference sequence). This CDR3 comprises 12 residues. V was clipped by 3 bases and J by 4 bases, with 8 bases between them. CDR3 nucleotides: TGTGCCTGGAGCGAAGCCTCAGATACGCAGTATTTT. Residues: CAWSEASDTQYF.

This clone was counted a single time. This chain uses TRBV28 with TRBJ1-5; D might be TRBD1 (5 bases). The germline V gene has CDR1 MDHEN and CDR2 SYDVKM. This CDR3 is built from 12 residues. CDR3 residues: CDRDFKHQPQHF. The DNA for the CDR3 is TGTGACCGGGACTTCAAGCATCAGCCCCAGCATTTT.

The V gene is TRBV5-6, the J gene TRBJ2-1; D ambiguous. V was shortened by 3 bases and J by 6 bases, with 4 bases between the two germline ends. Germline V lookup: CDR1 SGHDT, CDR2 YYEEEE. This CDR3 comprises 11 residues. CDR3 DNA sequence: TGTGCCAGCAGCTCGGGCAATGAGCAGTTCTTC. It is translated as CASSSGNEQFF.

CDR3 nucleotides: TGTGCCAGCAGGATGAGACAGACCTACGAGCAGTACTTC. It encodes CASRMRQTYEQYF. The rearrangement links TRBV2 to TRBJ2-7, with a tentative D call TRBD1 (5 bases). With 6 bases removed from V and 2 bases from J, the gap between germline ends came to 11 bases. The CDR3 has 13 amino acids. CDR1 SNHLY and CDR2 FYNNEI come from the germline V gene. Full variable domain (remainder filled in from reference TRBV2 and TRBJ2-7): EPEVTQTPSHQVTQMGQEVILRCVPISNHLYFYWYRQILGQKVEFLVSFYNNEISEKSEIFDDQFSVERPDGSNFTLKIRSTKLEDSAMYFCASRMRQTYEQYFGPGTRLTVT.

The CDR3 bases are TGTGCCAGCAGTTACCCGTCCCCCTGGGGCAATCAGCCCCAGCATTTT. This sequence encodes CASSYPSPWGNQPQHF. The chain employs TRBV6-6 and TRBJ1-5; D is unresolved. CDR1 is MNHNY and CDR2 is SVGAGI in the germline V gene (reference sequence). The CDR3 has 16 residues. The germline V and J ends were trimmed by 2 bases and 2 bases, with 13 bases remaining between them.

The V gene is TRBV7-9, the J gene TRBJ1-5; D possibly corresponds to TRBD1 (6 bases). CDR1 is SEHNR and CDR2 is FQNEAQ in the germline V gene (reference sequence). The CDR3 covers 14 residues. Trimming removed 10 bases from V and 1 base from J, with 14 bases in between. The CDR3 coding sequence is TGTGCCACCAGGGGAGAGGGCAGCAATCAGCCCCAGCATTTT. This codes for CATRGEGSNQPQHF.

This clone was recorded only once. Other DNA sequences within the sample encode an identical CDR3. The V call is TRBV20-1, the J call TRBJ1-1, with D possibly being TRBD1 (5 bases). The ends were cut back, 6 bases at V and 7 bases at J, with 12 bases in the middle. Germline V gene data show CDR1 as DFQATT and CDR2 as SNEGSKA (reference sequence). The CDR3 loop spans 11 amino acids. The CDR3: CSAPRQSEAFF. The DNA for the CDR3 is TGCAGTGCGCCTCGACAGAGTGAAGCTTTCTTT.